The 12 T cell receptor beta chains listed next were all sequenced from one sample in a study of chemoradiotherapy in HPV16-positive cancers. Clones were sequenced by immunoSEQ multiplex PCR, and TCRdb holds only the in-frame ones, with some missing. Of tens of thousands of clones in the sample, about 91% were seen once. The sample consisted of blood, taken from a patient who underwent chemoradiotherapy. These receptors were collected from a human donor with HPV-associated anogenital cancer.

The CDR3 nucleotides read TGTGCCAGCAGCTTACGGGACAGGGACTACGAGCAGTACTTC. Its translation: CASSLRDRDYEQYF. The chain combines TRBV7-9 with TRBJ2-7, with TRBD1 identical over 9 bases. The CDR3 is made up of 14 amino acids. Per the germline V gene, CDR1 is SEHNR and CDR2 is FQNEAQ (reference sequence). J lost 3 bases, V lost 2 bases, and 2 bases had no gene match.

This clone showed up just once. This chain uses TRBV12-5 with TRBJ2-5; the match to TRBD2 covers 8 bases. CDR1 LGHNT and CDR2 FRNRAP come from the germline V gene. The CDR3 covers 15 residues. V dropped 1 base and J dropped 10; count of bases not matched to a gene: 11. In DNA, the CDR3 is TGTGCTAGTGGTTTGGGTGCGGGAGGCACAGATGTCCAGTACTTC. This gives the protein CASGLGAGGTDVQYF.

The V gene is TRBV6-5, the J gene TRBJ2-3; the match to TRBD1 covers 7 bases. V was pared by 8 bases and J by 3 bases, with 5 bases of the junction left unmatched. The CDR3 loop spans 13 amino acids. The V gene's germline CDR1 is MNHEY and CDR2 SVGAGI. CDR3 in amino acids: CASRDRTTDTQYF. CDR3 nucleotide sequence: TGTGCCAGCCGGGACAGAACAACAGATACGCAGTATTTT.

The J gene is TRBJ2-5, the V gene TRBV4-2, with a tentative D call TRBD2 (6 bases). The CDR3 is 13 amino acids. Per germline, CDR1 LGHNA and CDR2 YNFKEQ. Trimming shortened V by 4 bases and J by 5 bases, and 11 bases separated the two germline ends. The CDR3 protein is CASSRTREETQYF. CDR3 nucleotides: TGTGCCAGCAGCCGTACACGGGAGGAGACCCAGTACTTC.

The chain has TRBV25-1 and TRBJ2-1, with 9 bases identical to TRBD1. V lost 6 bases and J lost 8; bases outside the gene matches: 8. The CDR3 is 14 residues long. Looked up from germline, CDR1 is MGHDK and CDR2 is SYGVNS. In DNA, the CDR3 is TGTGCCAGCAGCCTAGGACAGGGGATCTATGAGCAGTTCTTC. This translates into CASSLGQGIYEQFF.

The chain couples TRBV5-6 to TRBJ1-5; D is ambiguous. The CDR3 contains 13 residues. Per germline, CDR1 SGHDT and CDR2 YYEEEE. V dropped 0 bases and J dropped 9 bases, with 10 bases sitting between them. CDR3: CASSLEPMGPQHF. The CDR3 region has the DNA TGTGCCAGCAGCTTGGAACCTATGGGGCCCCAGCATTTT.

The V and J genes are TRBV2 and TRBJ2-3; 11 positions match TRBD2. Germline V gene lookup returns CDR1 SNHLY and CDR2 FYNNEI. Trimming at V came to 8 bases and at J to 3 bases, leaving 4 bases not matched to a gene. This CDR3 has 14 amino acids. The DNA for the CDR3 is TGTGCCAGCGGACTAGCGGGTGCTACAGATACGCAGTATTTT. Translating gives CASGLAGATDTQYF.

The CDR3 is CASSLGLGGYTF. The CDR3 coding sequence is TGTGCCAGCAGCTTAGGTTTGGGAGGCTACACCTTC. V and J are TRBV7-9 and TRBJ1-2; no reliable D call. The CDR3 loop spans 12 amino acids. V was clipped by 1 base and J by 8 bases, with 8 bases between them. The germline V gene encodes CDR1 SEHNR and CDR2 FQNEAQ (reference sequence). Based on the CDR3 plus reference TRBV7-9 and TRBJ1-2, the full variable domain is DTGVSQNPRHKITKRGQNVTFRCDPISEHNRLYWYRQTLGQGPEFLTYFQNEAQLEKSRLLSDRFSAERPKGSFSTLEIQRTEQGDSAMYLCASSLGLGGYTFGSGTRLTVV.

This clone was seen once. V gene TRBV2 combines with J gene TRBJ2-5; D possibly uses TRBD1 or TRBD2 (6 bases each). The germline CDR1 and CDR2 sequences are SNHLY and FYNNEI. Trimming stripped 5 bases from V and 6 bases from J, with 19 bases between. The CDR3 totals 15 residues. This CDR3 is CASSQMVGGQKTQYF. As DNA, the CDR3 is TGTGCCAGCAGTCAAATGGTGGGGGGCCAGAAGACCCAGTACTTC.

CDR3 bases: TGCGCCAGCAGCTTAACCGGGACTAGCGAGACAGATACGCAGTATTTT. Its protein product is CASSLTGTSETDTQYF. This chain links TRBV4-1 with TRBJ2-3, with 10 bases matching TRBD2. J lost 3 bases, V lost 5 bases, and 8 bases had no gene match. The CDR3 has 16 residues. Germline CDR1 and CDR2: MGHRA and YSYEKL.

This clone was seen just once. The genes are TRBV4-1 and TRBJ2-7, with 7 bases lining up with TRBD2. The CDR3 has 16 residues. Trimming at V came to 0 bases and at J to 4 bases, leaving 9 bases not matched to a gene. The germline gives CDR1 MGHRA, CDR2 YSYEKL. The CDR3 DNA reads as TGCGCCAGCAGCCAAGATAGGCTAGCGGCGACGTACGAGCAGTACTTC. It specifies CASSQDRLAATYEQYF.

This clone has just one count. This chain uses TRBV4-1 with TRBJ1-1, with D hard to call. The V gene's germline CDR1 is MGHRA and CDR2 YSYEKL. Trimming took off 0 bases at V and 2 bases at J, with 19 bases between the two ends. The CDR3 sequence is 18 residues long. CDR3 residues: CASSQDFRPTGINTEAFF. The CDR3 DNA reads TGCGCCAGCAGCCAAGATTTCCGTCCCACCGGGATCAACACTGAAGCTTTCTTT.